This passage covers 17 T cell receptor beta chains from one sample sequenced in a study of identical twins. Via MiXCR, TCRdb re-called the 5' RACE reads, giving one row per CDR3 protein. The table records nearly 900,000 distinct CDR3 sequences, around 12% of them present only once. The sample also formed part of further work on yellow fever vaccine responses in identical twins.

The specimen sequenced was PBMCs. All receptors come from a woman aged 18 to 35 in good health.

The chain has TRBV28 and TRBJ1-1; the D gene is possibly TRBD1 (5 bases). This CDR3 comprises 13 residues. Germline CDR1 and CDR2: MDHEN and SYDVKM. Trimming removed 6 bases from V and 1 base from J, with 9 bases in between. The CDR3 coding sequence is TGTGCCAGCAGGTGGGACGGGAACACTGAAGCTTTCTTT. Translating gives CASRWDGNTEAFF. Complete variable domain (other parts from reference TRBV28 and TRBJ1-1): DVKVTQSSRYLVKRTGEKVFLECVQDMDHENMFWYRQDPGLGLRLIYFSYDVKMKEKGDIPEGYSVSREKKERFSLILESASTNQTSMYLCASRWDGNTEAFFGQGTRLTVV.

In this sample, this clonotype turned up many times. The chain couples TRBV29-1 to TRBJ2-3; no firm D call. Germline V CDR1 and CDR2: SQVTM, ANQGSEA. Trimming removed 3 bases from V and 4 bases from J, with 8 bases in between. The CDR3 sequence is 12 residues long. The CDR3 bases are TGCAGCGTTGAGCCGGTGGCAGATACGCAGTATTTT. It specifies CSVEPVADTQYF.

This clonotype was counted between two and nine times. V is TRBV19 and J is TRBJ2-1; possible D gene TRBD1, 6 bases. This CDR3 has 20 residues. From germline, CDR1 is LNHDA and CDR2 SQIVND (reference sequence). With 6 bases removed from V and 3 bases from J, the gap between germline ends came to 30 bases. This chain's CDR3 is CASSFSSQGWSHPSYNEQFF. As DNA, the CDR3 is TGTGCCAGTAGCTTCTCTTCACAGGGTTGGTCCCATCCGAGCTACAATGAGCAGTTCTTC.

This chain uses TRBV5-1 with TRBJ2-5; 7 bases line up with TRBD1. Germline V CDR1 and CDR2: SGHRS, YFSETQ. This CDR3 is built from 15 residues. Trimming removed 4 bases from V and 5 bases from J; junction bases left unmatched: 11. The DNA of the CDR3 is TGCGCCAGCAGCAAGGGGACAGTGTTCGAGGAGACCCAGTACTTC. Residues: CASSKGTVFEETQYF.

This clonotype was recorded many times. The J gene is TRBJ1-3, the V gene TRBV12-3 or TRBV12-4; D remains ambiguous. The CDR3 extends over 14 amino acids. Trimming stripped 4 bases from V and 0 bases from J, with 7 bases between. CDR3: CASSSHGSGNTIYF. CDR3 DNA sequence: TGTGCCAGCAGTTCCCACGGCTCTGGAAACACCATATATTTT.

This clonotype has just a few counts. The chain uses TRBV7-9 and TRBJ2-3; D gene unclear. This CDR3 has 17 residues. In germline, CDR1 is SEHNR, CDR2 FQNEAQ (reference sequence). V gave up 1 base and J gave up 0 bases, with 14 bases separating them. The CDR3 coding sequence is TGTGCCAGCAGCTTAGTCCCAGTCTCAACTAGCACAGATACGCAGTATTTT. Protein: CASSLVPVSTSTDTQYF.

This clonotype has a count of ten or more. The chain employs TRBV5-6 and TRBJ2-5; 14 positions agree with TRBD2. The V segment lost 4 bases and the J segment 6 bases; nucleotides outside the gene matches: 8. The CDR3 has 16 amino acids. Germline V lookup: CDR1 SGHDT, CDR2 YYEEEE. Here the CDR3 DNA reads TGTGCCAGCAGCACGACTAGCGGGGGGGCCTCAAAGACCCAGTACTTC. Translating it yields CASSTTSGGASKTQYF.

This clonotype showed up many times. Here the CDR3 DNA reads TGCGCCAGCAGCTTGTGGGGGGACAGGGGAGAGACCCAGTACTTC. Amino acid sequence: CASSLWGDRGETQYF. The chain couples TRBV5-1 to TRBJ2-5, with 10 bases matching TRBD1. The ends lost 1 base at V and 4 bases at J; junction bases unmatched: 4. Germline lookup yields CDR1 SGHRS and CDR2 YFSETQ. The CDR3 covers 15 residues.

This clonotype occurred a few times. The rearrangement uses TRBV5-6 and TRBJ1-1; the D gene is possibly TRBD1 (5 bases). The CDR3 covers 14 residues. V dropped 2 bases and J dropped 4 bases, with 12 bases sitting between them. The germline V gene has CDR1 SGHDT and CDR2 YYEEEE. The CDR3 nucleotides are TGTGCCAGCAGCTTCTTGGGCAGGGCCACTGAAGCTTTCTTT. Protein: CASSFLGRATEAFF.

This clonotype was seen only a few times. The chain has TRBV29-1 and TRBJ1-6; a possible D gene is TRBD1 (5 bases). CDR3 length: 15 residues. Germline CDR1 is SQVTM and CDR2 is ANQGSEA. Trimming shortened V by 5 bases and J by 10 bases, and 21 bases separated the two germline ends. The CDR3 reads CSVRDGVLGDSPLHF. CDR3 in DNA: TGCAGCGTTAGGGATGGGGTTTTAGGGGACTCACCCCTCCACTTT.

The table lists this clonotype with many counts. V usage is TRBV16 and J usage is TRBJ1-2; D uncertain. This CDR3 contains 14 residues. V gave up 4 bases and J gave up 8 bases, with 17 bases separating them. CDR1 is KGHSY, CDR2 FQNENV, per germline. This CDR3 reads CASSPSPRSDGYTF. The CDR3 bases are TGTGCCAGCAGCCCGAGCCCCCGGTCGGACGGCTACACCTTC.

This clonotype has a count of ten or more. V gene TRBV10-1 combines with J gene TRBJ2-1; possibly TRBD1 or TRBD2 for D (6 bases each). Trimming pared 5 bases from V and 6 bases from J, leaving 14 bases between. CDR3 length: 14 residues. Germline CDR1 and CDR2: WNHNN and SYGVQD (reference sequence). The CDR3 nucleotides are TGCGCCAGCAGTCCCAGAAGGGGGGCCAATGAGCAGTTCTTC. Its protein product is CASSPRRGANEQFF.

This chain connects TRBV6-2 or TRBV6-3 to TRBJ1-5; D unclear. V dropped 2 bases and J dropped 3 bases, with 8 bases sitting between them. The germline V gene encodes CDR1 MNHEY and CDR2 SVGEGT. This CDR3 comprises 14 residues. CDR3 sequence reads: CASSYGKNNQPQHF. The DNA for the CDR3 is TGTGCCAGCAGTTACGGAAAGAACAATCAGCCCCAGCATTTT.

This clonotype was picked up a small number of times. The rearrangement links TRBV25-1 to TRBJ1-6, with TRBD1 matching over 9 bases. The CDR3 runs 17 residues. The trim removed 5 bases at V and 9 bases at J, leaving 14 bases unmatched. CDR1 and CDR2 from the germline V gene are MGHDK and SYGVNS. The CDR3 spells CASSTHSGTGLRSPLHF. For the CDR3, the DNA is TGTGCCAGCAGTACTCATTCCGGGACAGGGTTGCGTTCACCCCTCCACTTT.

This clonotype was seen at least ten times. The chain couples TRBV7-9 to TRBJ2-3; perhaps TRBD2 as D (6 bases). Trimming pared 6 bases from V and 5 bases from J, leaving 9 bases between. The CDR3 is 12 residues long. Germline-derived CDR1 and CDR2 are SEHNR and FQNEAQ (reference sequence). This CDR3 is CASRLAGDTQYF. In DNA, the CDR3 is TGTGCCAGCAGACTAGCAGGAGATACGCAGTATTTT.

The V and J genes are TRBV6-5 and TRBJ1-6; TRBD1 agrees at 8 bases. The trim removed 2 bases at V and 10 bases at J, leaving 10 bases unmatched. This CDR3 is 16 amino acids long. Germline V CDR1 and CDR2: MNHEY, SVGAGI. The CDR3 sequence is CASSYGGRTGLSPLHF. For the CDR3, the DNA is TGTGCCAGCAGTTACGGGGGGAGGACAGGGTTATCACCCCTCCACTTT.

The sample holds a few counts of this clonotype. V and J are TRBV5-1 and TRBJ2-1, with TRBD2 matching over 7 bases. J was trimmed by 8 bases and V by 2 bases; bases with no gene match: 22. The CDR3 has 19 amino acids. Germline CDR1 reads SGHRS; CDR2 reads YFSETQ. DNA of the CDR3: TGCGCCAGCAGCTTCCCCTTAGAGGGGCGGGAGCTTTCTGTTCATGAGCAGTTCTTC. Its protein is CASSFPLEGRELSVHEQFF.